Sequencing of this T cell receptor (beta chain) was carried out in a study of T cell responses to AZD1222 COVID-19 vaccine. Overall study context: Analyses pooled second doses at about 4 or about 12 weeks. Notes on the study in general: Donors skewed white British and female; clonal diversity was possibly underestimated. Repertoires in all cases were sampled only once the peak T cell response had passed. A reported finding is that nearly half of spike-specific TCRs target unmutated variant regions.

Measured with immunoSEQ multiplex PCR; TCRdb has only the in-frame clones, and not every one. In the table there are around 150,000 clones, approximately 90% of which are singletons. The germline V gene has CDR1 MDHEN and CDR2 SYDVKM. Deletions cut 7 bases from V and 5 bases from J, with 8 bases between. CDR3 length equals 11 residues. This clone was picked up one time. Its target is unknown. The sequence was obtained from an adult in good health. The V gene is TRBV28, the J gene TRBJ1-2; D not resolved. The sample in question was peripheral blood, obtained on day 0 of AZD1222 vaccination. The CDR3 DNA follows: TGTGCCAGCATCGACGGATATGGCTACACCTTC. Amino acids: CASIDGYGYTF.